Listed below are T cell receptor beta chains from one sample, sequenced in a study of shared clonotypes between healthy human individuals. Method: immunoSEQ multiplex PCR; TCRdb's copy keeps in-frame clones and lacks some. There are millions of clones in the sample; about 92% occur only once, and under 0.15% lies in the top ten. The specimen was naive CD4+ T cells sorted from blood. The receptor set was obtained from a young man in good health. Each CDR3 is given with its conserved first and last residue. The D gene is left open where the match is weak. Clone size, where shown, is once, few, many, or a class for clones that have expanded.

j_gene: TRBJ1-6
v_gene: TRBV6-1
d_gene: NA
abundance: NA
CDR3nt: TGTGCCAGCAGTGATTTGGGGAATTCACCCCTCCACTTT
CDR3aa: CASSDLGNSPLHF

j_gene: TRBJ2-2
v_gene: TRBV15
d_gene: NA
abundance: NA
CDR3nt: TGTGCCACCAGCAGAGATATAGTGAACACCGGGGAGCTGTTTTTT
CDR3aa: CATSRDIVNTGELFF

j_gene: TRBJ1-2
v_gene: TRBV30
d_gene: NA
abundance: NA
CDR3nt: TGTGCCTGGAGTTTGTTATACGGCTACACCTTC
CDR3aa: CAWSLLYGYTF

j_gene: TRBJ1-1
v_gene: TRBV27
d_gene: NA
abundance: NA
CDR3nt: TGTGCCAGCAGTTTTCCAGGGAACACTGAAGCTTTCTTT
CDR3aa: CASSFPGNTEAFF

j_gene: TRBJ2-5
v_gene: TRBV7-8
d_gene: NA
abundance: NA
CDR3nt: TGTGCCAGCAGCTTCATACCGACCGACCTGGATGAGACCCAGTACTTC
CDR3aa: CASSFIPTDLDETQYF

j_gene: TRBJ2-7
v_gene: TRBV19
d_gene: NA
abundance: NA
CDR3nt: TGTGCCAGTAGTCACCCCCTCCCTCCCTACGAGCAGTACTTC
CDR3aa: CASSHPLPPYEQYF

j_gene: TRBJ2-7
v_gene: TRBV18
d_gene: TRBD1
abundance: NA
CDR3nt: TGTGCCAGCTCCTACCAGGGGGCCGCGGGGCAGTACTTC
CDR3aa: CASSYQGAAGQYF

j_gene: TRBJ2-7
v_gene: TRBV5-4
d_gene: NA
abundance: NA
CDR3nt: TGTGCCAGCAGCTTGGACGGGGCGGGTCGGGAGCAGTACTTC
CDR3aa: CASSLDGAGREQYF

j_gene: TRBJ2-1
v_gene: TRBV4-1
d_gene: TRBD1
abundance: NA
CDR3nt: TGCGCCAGCAGTTCCCTCGGACAGGGGTTGTCCTACAATGAGCAGTTCTTC
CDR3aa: CASSSLGQGLSYNEQFF

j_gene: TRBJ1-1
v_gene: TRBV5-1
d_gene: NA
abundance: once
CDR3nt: TGCGCCAGCAGCTTGGGGACAGCGGATGGGACTGAAGCTTTCTTT
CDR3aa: CASSLGTADGTEAFF

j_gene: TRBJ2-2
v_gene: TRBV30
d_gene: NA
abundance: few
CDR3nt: TGTGCCTGGACCTATAGCGGGGAGCTGTTTTTT
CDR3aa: CAWTYSGELFF

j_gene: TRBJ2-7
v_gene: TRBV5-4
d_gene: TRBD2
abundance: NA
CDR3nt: TGTGCCAGCAGCTTGGACGGGGGGAACTACGAGCAGTACTTC
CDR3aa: CASSLDGGNYEQYF

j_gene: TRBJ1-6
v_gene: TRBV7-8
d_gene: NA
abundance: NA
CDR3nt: TGTGCCAGCAGCTTAGTGGCTGGGGGGCTGACCTATAATTCACCCCTCCACTTT
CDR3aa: CASSLVAGGLTYNSPLHF

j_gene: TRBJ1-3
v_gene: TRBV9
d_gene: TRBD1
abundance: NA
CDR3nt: TGTGCCAGCAGCGGCGGGACAGTTTCTGGAAACACCATATATTTT
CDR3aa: CASSGGTVSGNTIYF

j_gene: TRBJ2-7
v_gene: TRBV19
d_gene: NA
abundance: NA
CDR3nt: TGTGCCAGTAGTATAGGGGGCGAGATGGGGCACGAGCAGTACTTC
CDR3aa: CASSIGGEMGHEQYF

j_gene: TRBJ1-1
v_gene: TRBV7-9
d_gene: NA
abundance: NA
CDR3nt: TGTGCCAGCAGCCACCCGACAGGAGCTAATGAAGCTTTCTTT
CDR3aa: CASSHPTGANEAFF

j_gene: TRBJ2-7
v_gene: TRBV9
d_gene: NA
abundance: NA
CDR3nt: TGTGCCAGCAGCGTAGGTGACGAGCAGTACTTC
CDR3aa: CASSVGDEQYF

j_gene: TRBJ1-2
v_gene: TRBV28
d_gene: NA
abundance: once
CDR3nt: TGTGCCACCTTAGAGGAGGGGGGATATGGCTACACCTTC
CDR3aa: CATLEEGGYGYTF

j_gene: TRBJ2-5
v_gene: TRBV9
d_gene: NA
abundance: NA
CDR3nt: TGTGCCAGCAGCCACACCACCGGCACGAAACAAGAGACCCAGTACTTC
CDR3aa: CASSHTTGTKQETQYF

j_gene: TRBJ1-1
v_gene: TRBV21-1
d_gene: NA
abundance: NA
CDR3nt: TGTGCCAGCAGCCAAGGGGGGCCGAGGGAGAAGTACACTGAAGCTTTCTTT
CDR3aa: CASSQGGPREKYTEAFF

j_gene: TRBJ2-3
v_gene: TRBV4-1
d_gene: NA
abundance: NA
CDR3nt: TGCGCCAGCAGCCAAGCGGGAGTGAGTGCAGATACGCAGTATTTT
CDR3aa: CASSQAGVSADTQYF

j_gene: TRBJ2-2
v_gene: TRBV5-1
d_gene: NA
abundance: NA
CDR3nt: TGCGCCAGCAGCCAGGTCCCCAGCGGAGGCACGAACACCGGGGAGCTGTTTTTT
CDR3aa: CASSQVPSGGTNTGELFF